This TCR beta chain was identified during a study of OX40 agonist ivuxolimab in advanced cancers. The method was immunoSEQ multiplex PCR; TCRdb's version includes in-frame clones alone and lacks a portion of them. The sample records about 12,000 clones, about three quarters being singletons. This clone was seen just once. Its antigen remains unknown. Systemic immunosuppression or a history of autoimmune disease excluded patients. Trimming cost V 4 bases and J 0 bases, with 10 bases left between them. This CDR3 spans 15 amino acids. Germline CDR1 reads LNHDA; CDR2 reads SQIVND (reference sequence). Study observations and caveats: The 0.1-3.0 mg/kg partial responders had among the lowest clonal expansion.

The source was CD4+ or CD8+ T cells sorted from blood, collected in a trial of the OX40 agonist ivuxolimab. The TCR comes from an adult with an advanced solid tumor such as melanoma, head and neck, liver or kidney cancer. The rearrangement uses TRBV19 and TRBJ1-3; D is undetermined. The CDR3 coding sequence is TGTGCCAGTAGTAGCAGTGCAAGCTCTGGAAACACCATATATTTT. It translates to CASSSSASSGNTIYF.